Below, 28 T cell receptor beta chains from the same sample are listed, as sequenced in a study of cytomegalovirus exposure and HLA in healthy donors (dated by TCRdb to about 2017). Library preparation was by the immunoSEQ multiplex PCR assay. The multiplex PCR relied on a mix of 60 forward primers for TCR Vbeta segments and 13 reverse primers for TCR Jbeta segments. Here the immuneACCESS table is served through TCRdb, limited to in-frame sequences with V and J called. Missing clones are a known gap in these copies; in checked studies unresolved V genes cover under half, and the rest lacks a known reason. Present in this sample are around 120,000 clones, around 72% of which were seen just once. The ten largest make up 8.2% of the sample. Sequenced: PBMCs. These receptors originate from a woman aged 40-49 years in good health and CMV-seropositive.

V is TRBV7-3 and J is TRBJ1-1; TRBD1 aligns across 8 bases. J gave up 1 base and V 5 bases, and 3 bases lay outside the gene matches. CDR3 size: 14 residues. Germline CDR1 SGHTA, CDR2 FQGTGA. The chain's CDR3 is CASSEGQGNTEAFF. The CDR3 DNA is TGTGCCAGCAGCGAAGGACAGGGGAACACTGAAGCTTTCTTT.

The rearrangement joins TRBV2 to TRBJ2-3, with 8 bases fitting TRBD2. V gave up 1 base and J gave up 8 bases; unmatched junction bases: 2. CDR1 is SNHLY and CDR2 is FYNNEI in the germline V gene. CDR3 size: 13 residues. The CDR3 DNA reads as TGTGCCAGCAGTGAAGGGACTAGCAGTACGCAGTATTTT. The encoded protein is CASSEGTSSTQYF.

The chain couples TRBV6-1 to TRBJ1-5; D is unresolved. V was pared by 4 bases and J by 4 bases, with 11 bases between. The germline V gene encodes CDR1 MNHNS and CDR2 SASEGT. CDR3 length equals 14 residues. CDR3 sequence reads: CASSVQVDNQPQHF. The CDR3 nucleotides are TGTGCCAGCAGTGTGCAGGTCGATAATCAGCCCCAGCATTTT.

The chain has TRBV29-1 and TRBJ2-1; 7 bases line up with TRBD1. The CDR3 is made up of 14 amino acids. After removal of 6 bases from V and 4 bases from J, the junction contained 9 bases not matched to a gene. Germline V gene data show CDR1 as SQVTM and CDR2 as ANQGSEA. CDR3 sequence: CSVDRDSPYNEQFF. Here the CDR3 DNA reads TGCAGCGTGGACCGGGACAGCCCTTACAATGAGCAGTTCTTC.

The chain employs TRBV4-1 and TRBJ2-7; no reliable D call. The V gene's germline CDR1 is MGHRA and CDR2 YSYEKL. V lost 0 bases to trimming and J lost 1 base, with 10 bases between them. The CDR3 has 15 residues. CDR3 in amino acids: CASSQEPTRSYEQYF. In DNA form, the CDR3 reads TGCGCCAGCAGCCAAGAGCCGACACGTTCCTACGAGCAGTACTTC.

V usage is TRBV6-5 and J usage is TRBJ2-1; 9 nucleotides line up with TRBD2. Germline loops: CDR1 MNHEY, CDR2 SVGAGI. V was clipped by 0 bases and J by 8 bases; unmatched bases: 8. The CDR3 runs 16 residues. In nucleotides, the CDR3 is TGTGCCAGCAGTTACTCGAGGCTAGCGGGGAACGATGAGCAGTTCTTC. Translated: CASSYSRLAGNDEQFF.

Points on this clone: The CDR3 end shows no conserved phenylalanine or tryptophan, and so a read error is likely. No DNA is shown, since the ends of the CDR3 on it are uncertain; the CDR3 is the one TCRdb lists. CDR3 in amino acids: CASSGGRGSNT. The chain links TRBV2 to TRBJ2-7; the table's D call, TRBD2, has no DNA check behind it. Germline V CDR1 and CDR2: SNHLY, FYNNEI. The CDR3 length equals 11 residues, ends included.

This clone has just a few counts. The chain employs TRBV12-5 and TRBJ1-6; the D is unclear. CDR1 is LGHNT, CDR2 FRNRAP, per germline. V dropped 0 bases and J dropped 0 bases, with 21 bases sitting between them. This CDR3 region has 21 residues. Here the CDR3 reads CASGLVPIRTLRSSYNSPLHF. CDR3 in DNA: TGTGCTAGTGGTTTGGTCCCAATCCGGACTCTCAGGAGCTCCTATAATTCACCCCTCCACTTT.

The table lists this clone with a few counts. V usage is TRBV5-1 and J usage is TRBJ1-6; D is unclear. V gave up 0 bases and J gave up 6 bases, with 7 bases separating them. The germline V gene encodes CDR1 SGHRS and CDR2 YFSETQ. There are 14 residues in the CDR3. Here the CDR3 DNA reads TGCGCCAGCAGCTTGGAACAGACTAATTCACCCCTCCACTTT. Translating gives CASSLEQTNSPLHF.

This clone appeared a single time. The gene calls are TRBV9 and TRBJ1-1; D is unclear. The ends were cut back, 0 bases at V and 4 bases at J, with 10 bases in the middle. CDR3 length: 14 residues. Per germline, CDR1 SGDLS and CDR2 YYNGEE. The CDR3: CASSVAVTGTEAFF. The CDR3 coding sequence is TGTGCCAGCAGCGTAGCCGTAACGGGCACTGAAGCTTTCTTT.

This clone is a singleton in its sample. The chain links TRBV10-3 to TRBJ2-7; 13 bases fit TRBD2. Germline lookup yields CDR1 ENHRY and CDR2 SYGVKD. The CDR3 runs 15 residues. The V segment lost 6 bases and the J segment 5 bases; nucleotides outside the gene matches: 7. CDR3 sequence reads: CAISPTSGGGDEQYF. CDR3 sequence (DNA): TGTGCCATCAGCCCAACTAGCGGGGGGGGTGACGAGCAGTACTTC.

This clone was recorded a few times. This chain joins TRBV6-1 and TRBJ1-5; D is perhaps TRBD1 (5 bases). The CDR3 runs 15 residues. The germline V and J ends were trimmed by 4 bases and 5 bases, with 15 bases remaining between them. From germline, CDR1 is MNHNS and CDR2 SASEGT. The CDR3 DNA is TGTGCCAGCAGTGGACCAACGGGAGGGGATCAGCCCCAGCATTTT. This gives the protein CASSGPTGGDQPQHF.

V and J are TRBV4-3 and TRBJ2-1; TRBD2 aligns across 11 bases. The CDR3 loop spans 17 amino acids. J lost 7 bases, V lost 4 bases, and 12 bases had no gene match. Germline lookup yields CDR1 LGHNA and CDR2 YSLEER. CDR3 residues: CASSPEGIAGGDNEQFF. CDR3 coding DNA: TGCGCCAGCAGCCCCGAGGGGATAGCGGGGGGGGATAATGAGCAGTTCTTC.

The chain has TRBV25-1 and TRBJ1-2; tentative D call: TRBD1 (6 bases). The CDR3 loop spans 15 amino acids. The ends were cut back, 3 bases at V and 4 bases at J, with 15 bases in the middle. Germline CDR1 reads MGHDK; CDR2 reads SYGVNS. The CDR3 region has the DNA TGTGCCAGCAGTGAGTCGAGAGGACAGACCTATGGCTACACCTTC. It codes for CASSESRGQTYGYTF.

In DNA form, the CDR3 reads TGTGCCAGTGTAGGGAGCTCCTACGAGCAGTACTTC. Translated: CASVGSSYEQYF. The rearrangement joins TRBV6-5 to TRBJ2-7, with D tentatively TRBD2 (5 bases). CDR1 is MNHEY, CDR2 SVGAGI, per germline. CDR3 size: 12 residues. The V gene lost 9 bases and the J gene lost 0 bases, with 9 bases spanning the gap.

V is TRBV9 and J is TRBJ2-2; TRBD2 matches 7 bases. J lost 2 bases, V lost 2 bases, and 6 bases had no gene match. This CDR3 region has 16 residues. From germline, CDR1 is SGDLS and CDR2 YYNGEE. The CDR3 coding sequence is TGTGCCAGCAGCGTCGATCCAGCGGGAAACACCGGGGAGCTGTTTTTT. Protein sequence: CASSVDPAGNTGELFF.

CDR3 residues: CASSLAGPVGQSYEQYF. The CDR3 bases are TGTGCCAGCAGCTTAGCAGGACCCGTGGGACAGTCCTACGAGCAGTACTTC. The V call is TRBV7-6, the J call TRBJ2-7; 7 nucleotides align to TRBD1. Germline CDR1 SGHVS, CDR2 FNYEAQ. V dropped 0 bases and J dropped 1; count of bases not matched to a gene: 9. The CDR3 is 17 amino acids. Full variable domain (remainder filled in from reference TRBV7-6 and TRBJ2-7): GAGVSQSPRYKVTKRGQDVALRCDPISGHVSLYWYRQALGQGPEFLTYFNYEAQQDKSGLPNDRFSAERPEGSISTLTIQRTEQRDSAMYRCASSLAGPVGQSYEQYFGPGTRLTVT.

This sequence joins TRBV5-1 and TRBJ2-7, with 12 positions matching TRBD1. The CDR3 loop spans 17 amino acids. With V trimmed by 6 bases and J by 2 bases, 12 bases remained unmatched. CDR1 and CDR2 (germline): SGHRS, YFSETQ. Here the CDR3 DNA reads TGCGCCAGCACCTACCAACCGGGACAGGGGGCAACCTACGAGCAGTACTTC. Protein sequence: CASTYQPGQGATYEQYF.

This chain joins TRBV29-1 and TRBJ1-1, with D unresolved. The CDR3 extends over 12 amino acids. Per germline, CDR1 SQVTM and CDR2 ANQGSEA. V was shortened by 7 bases and J by 1 base, with 10 bases between the two germline ends. DNA of the CDR3: TGCAGCGCCAGACAAAGGAACACTGAAGCTTTCTTT. The encoded protein is CSARQRNTEAFF.

This rearrangement joins TRBV7-2 to TRBJ2-5, with 11 bases matching TRBD1. The V and J ends lost 5 bases and 5 bases, in that order; junction bases with no gene match: 13. CDR1 is SGHTA, CDR2 FQGNSA, per germline. This CDR3 has 17 residues. The CDR3 nucleotides are TGTGCCAGCAGCAGGACCGGGACAGGGGGGTGGGGGGAGACCCAGTACTTC. This translates into CASSRTGTGGWGETQYF.

The J gene is TRBJ2-6, the V gene TRBV4-3, with a tentative D call TRBD1 (6 bases). Looked up from germline, CDR1 is LGHNA and CDR2 is YSLEER. The CDR3 loop spans 17 amino acids. V lost 1 base and J lost 2, with 12 bases in between. CDR3 sequence (DNA): TGCGCCAGCAGCCAAGGGCAGGGGAGAGCTGGGGCCAACGTCCTGACTTTC. It translates to CASSQGQGRAGANVLTF.

The V gene is TRBV25-1, the J gene TRBJ1-6; 10 nucleotides line up with TRBD1. In germline, CDR1 is MGHDK, CDR2 SYGVNS. The CDR3 sequence is 13 residues long. With V trimmed by 9 bases and J by 9 bases, 5 bases remained unmatched. The CDR3 spells CASSGTGVSPLHF. As DNA, the CDR3 is TGTGCCAGTTCCGGGACAGGGGTTTCACCCCTCCACTTT.

The J gene is TRBJ1-5, the V gene TRBV9; D perhaps matches TRBD1 (6 bases). Germline V CDR1 and CDR2: SGDLS, YYNGEE. CDR3 length equals 13 residues. V lost 0 bases to trimming and J lost 8 bases, with 9 bases between them. The chain's CDR3 is CASSVEGGEPQHF. The CDR3 DNA reads TGTGCCAGCAGCGTAGAGGGGGGGGAGCCCCAGCATTTT. Variable domain in full (rest from reference TRBV9 and TRBJ1-5): DSGVTQTPKHLITATGQRVTLRCSPRSGDLSVYWYQQSLDQGLQFLIQYYNGEERAKGNILERFSAQQFPDLHSELNLSSLELGDSALYFCASSVEGGEPQHFGDGTRLSIL.

V and J are TRBV19 and TRBJ2-7; TRBD1 might be the D (6 bases). This CDR3 is 14 amino acids long. The V end lost 5 bases, the J end lost 4 bases, and 15 bases lay between the germline ends. Germline lookup yields CDR1 LNHDA and CDR2 SQIVND (reference sequence). The CDR3 loop reads CASSVRNREYEQYF. The CDR3 coding sequence is TGTGCCAGTAGTGTTCGAAACAGGGAATACGAGCAGTACTTC.

The rearrangement links TRBV9 to TRBJ2-7; maybe TRBD1 (6 bases). CDR3 length equals 15 residues. Germline values: CDR1 SGDLS, CDR2 YYNGEE. Trimming removed 0 bases at V and 0 bases at J, with 10 bases between. The CDR3 is CASSVGQGFSYEQYF. The CDR3 nucleotides are TGTGCCAGCAGCGTAGGTCAGGGGTTCTCCTACGAGCAGTACTTC.

CDR3 bases: TGTGCCAGCAGCTTAGGGGACAGTAATGAAAAACTGTTTTTT. This encodes CASSLGDSNEKLFF. The rearrangement links TRBV7-2 to TRBJ1-4; 7 bases fit TRBD1. Germline lookup yields CDR1 SGHTA and CDR2 FQGNSA. CDR3 length equals 14 residues. Unmatched junction bases numbered 0, after V lost 1 base and J lost 4 bases.

J is TRBJ1-5 and V is TRBV6-1; 11 bases align to TRBD1. CDR1 is MNHNS, CDR2 SASEGT, per germline. CDR3 length: 16 residues. With 4 bases clipped from V and 3 bases from J, the junction kept 5 bases outside the gene matches. This chain's CDR3 is CASSGTDRGLNQPQHF. The CDR3 coding sequence is TGTGCCAGCAGTGGGACGGACAGGGGGCTCAATCAGCCCCAGCATTTT.

This chain links TRBV6-5 with TRBJ1-4, with D possibly TRBD1 on 6 matching bases. V shed 3 bases and J shed 5 bases, with 16 bases lying between them. CDR3 length: 16 amino acids. The germline V gene encodes CDR1 MNHEY and CDR2 SVGAGI. The CDR3 nucleotides are TGTGCCAGCAGTTATAACGCCGCAGGGGTAAATGAAAAACTGTTTTTT. This gives the protein CASSYNAAGVNEKLFF.